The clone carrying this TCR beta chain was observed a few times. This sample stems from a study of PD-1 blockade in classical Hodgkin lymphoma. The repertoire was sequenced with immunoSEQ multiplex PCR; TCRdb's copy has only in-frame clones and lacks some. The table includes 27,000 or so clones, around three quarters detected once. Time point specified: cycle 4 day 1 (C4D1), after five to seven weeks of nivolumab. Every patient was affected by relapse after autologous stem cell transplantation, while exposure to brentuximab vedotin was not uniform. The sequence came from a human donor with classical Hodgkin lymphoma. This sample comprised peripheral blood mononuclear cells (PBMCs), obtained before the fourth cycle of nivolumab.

The CDR3 protein is CASHTQGAAFF. The CDR3 DNA reads TGTGCCAGCCACACTCAAGGGGCTGCTTTCTTT. The chain couples TRBV2 to TRBJ1-1, with D perhaps TRBD1 (5 bases). Trimming shortened V by 8 bases and J by 11 bases, and 15 bases separated the two germline ends. Per the germline V gene, CDR1 is SNHLY and CDR2 is FYNNEI. CDR3 length: 11 residues. Complete variable domain (other parts from reference TRBV2 and TRBJ1-1): EPEVTQTPSHQVTQMGQEVILRCVPISNHLYFYWYRQILGQKVEFLVSFYNNEISEKSEIFDDQFSVERPDGSNFTLKIRSTKLEDSAMYFCASHTQGAAFFGQGTRLTVV.